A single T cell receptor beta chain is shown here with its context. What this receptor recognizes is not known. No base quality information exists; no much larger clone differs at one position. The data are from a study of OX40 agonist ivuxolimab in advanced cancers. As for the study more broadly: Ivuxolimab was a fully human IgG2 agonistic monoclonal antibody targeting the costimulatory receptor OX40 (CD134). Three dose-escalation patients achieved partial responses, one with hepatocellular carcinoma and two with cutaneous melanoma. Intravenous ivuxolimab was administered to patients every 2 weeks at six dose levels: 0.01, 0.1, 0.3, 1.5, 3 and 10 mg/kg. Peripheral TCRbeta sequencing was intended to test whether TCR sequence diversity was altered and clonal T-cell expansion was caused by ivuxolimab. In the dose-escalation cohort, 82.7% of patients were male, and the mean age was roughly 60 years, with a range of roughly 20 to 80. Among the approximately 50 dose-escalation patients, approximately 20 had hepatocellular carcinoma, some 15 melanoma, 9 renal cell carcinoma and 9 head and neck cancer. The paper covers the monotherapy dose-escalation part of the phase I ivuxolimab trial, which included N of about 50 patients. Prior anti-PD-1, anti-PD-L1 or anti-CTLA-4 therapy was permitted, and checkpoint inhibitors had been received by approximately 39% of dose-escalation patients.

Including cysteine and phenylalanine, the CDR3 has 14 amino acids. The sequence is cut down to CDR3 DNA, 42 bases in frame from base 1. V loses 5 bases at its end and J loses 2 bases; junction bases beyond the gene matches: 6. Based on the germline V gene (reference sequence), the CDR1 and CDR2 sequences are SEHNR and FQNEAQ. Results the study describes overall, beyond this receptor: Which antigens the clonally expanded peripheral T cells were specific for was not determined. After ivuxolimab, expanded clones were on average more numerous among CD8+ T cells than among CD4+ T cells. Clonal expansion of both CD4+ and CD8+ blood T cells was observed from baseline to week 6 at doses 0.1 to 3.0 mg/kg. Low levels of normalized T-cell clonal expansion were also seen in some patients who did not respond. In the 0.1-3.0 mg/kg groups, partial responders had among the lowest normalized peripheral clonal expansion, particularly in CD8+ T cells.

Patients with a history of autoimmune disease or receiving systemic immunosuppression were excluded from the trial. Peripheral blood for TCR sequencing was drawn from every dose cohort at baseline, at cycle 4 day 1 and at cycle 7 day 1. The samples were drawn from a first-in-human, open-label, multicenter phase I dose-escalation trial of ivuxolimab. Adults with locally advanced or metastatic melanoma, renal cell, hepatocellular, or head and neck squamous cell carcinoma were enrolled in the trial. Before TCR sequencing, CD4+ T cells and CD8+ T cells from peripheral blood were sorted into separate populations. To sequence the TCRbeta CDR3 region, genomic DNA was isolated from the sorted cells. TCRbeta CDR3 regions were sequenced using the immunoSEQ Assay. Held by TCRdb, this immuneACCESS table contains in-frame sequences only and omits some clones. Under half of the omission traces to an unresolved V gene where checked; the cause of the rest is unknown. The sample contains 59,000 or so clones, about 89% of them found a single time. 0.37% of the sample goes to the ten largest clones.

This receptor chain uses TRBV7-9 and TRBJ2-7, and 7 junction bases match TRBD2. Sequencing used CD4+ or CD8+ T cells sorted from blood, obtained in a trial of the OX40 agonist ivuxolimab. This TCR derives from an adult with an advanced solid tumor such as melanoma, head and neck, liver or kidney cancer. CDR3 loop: CASSLLANPYEQYF. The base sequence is TGTGCCAGCAGCCTACTAGCGAATCCCTACGAGCAGTACTTC.